These T cell receptor beta chains were read from a single sample in a study of T cell responses to AZD1222 COVID-19 vaccine. Assay: immunoSEQ multiplex PCR; the TCRdb copy retains only in-frame clones and omits some. Of 110,000 or so clones listed, over 75% are singletons. Sequenced here: peripheral blood, sampled on day 0 of AZD1222 vaccination. Every receptor here comes from an adult in good health. The conserved cysteine and the conserved F or W are not part of the CDR3 here.

cdr3_length: 12; v_call: TRBV6-5; cdr3_aa: ATKVPTGAYEQY
cdr3_length: 12; v_call: TRBV5-1; cdr3_aa: ASRWGQGNTEAF
cdr3_length: 13; v_call: TRBV3-1/TRBV3-2; cdr3_aa: ASSQITSGTYEQY
cdr3_length: 13; v_call: TRBV7-3; cdr3_aa: ASSVDRTSTDTQY
cdr3_length: 11; v_call: TRBV5-1; cdr3_aa: ASSFEGNTEAF
cdr3_length: 11; v_call: TRBV7-2; cdr3_aa: ASSLDSNYGYT
cdr3_length: 11; v_call: TRBV5-1; cdr3_aa: ASSLGQSYEQY
cdr3_length: 12; v_call: TRBV30; cdr3_aa: AWSTLLSNQPQH
cdr3_length: 13; v_call: TRBV19; cdr3_aa: ASTGRILKNYGYT
cdr3_length: 9; v_call: TRBV24-1; cdr3_aa: ASVHGLGQY
cdr3_length: 11; v_call: TRBV12-3/TRBV12-4; cdr3_aa: ASTGTGTYGYT
cdr3_length: 12; v_call: TRBV29-1; cdr3_aa: SAMGGAPDQPQH
cdr3_length: 12; v_call: TRBV19; cdr3_aa: ASATTGWGTEAF
cdr3_length: 12; v_call: TRBV5-1; cdr3_aa: ASSLPQGGYGYT
cdr3_length: 14; v_call: TRBV6-1; cdr3_aa: ASSEALLGQSYGYT
cdr3_length: 13; v_call: TRBV14; cdr3_aa: ASSQDFRFLYEQY
cdr3_length: 12; v_call: TRBV19; cdr3_aa: ASSPGTEIFIFY
cdr3_length: 13; v_call: TRBV2; cdr3_aa: ASRQSTQGGTEAF
cdr3_length: 12; v_call: TRBV28; cdr3_aa: ASSPTDRLNEQY
cdr3_length: 14; v_call: TRBV7-9; cdr3_aa: ASSLGWGRGNTEAF
cdr3_length: 11; v_call: TRBV2; cdr3_aa: ATSIGAYNEQF
cdr3_length: 9; v_call: TRBV6-5; cdr3_aa: ASSQTDTQY